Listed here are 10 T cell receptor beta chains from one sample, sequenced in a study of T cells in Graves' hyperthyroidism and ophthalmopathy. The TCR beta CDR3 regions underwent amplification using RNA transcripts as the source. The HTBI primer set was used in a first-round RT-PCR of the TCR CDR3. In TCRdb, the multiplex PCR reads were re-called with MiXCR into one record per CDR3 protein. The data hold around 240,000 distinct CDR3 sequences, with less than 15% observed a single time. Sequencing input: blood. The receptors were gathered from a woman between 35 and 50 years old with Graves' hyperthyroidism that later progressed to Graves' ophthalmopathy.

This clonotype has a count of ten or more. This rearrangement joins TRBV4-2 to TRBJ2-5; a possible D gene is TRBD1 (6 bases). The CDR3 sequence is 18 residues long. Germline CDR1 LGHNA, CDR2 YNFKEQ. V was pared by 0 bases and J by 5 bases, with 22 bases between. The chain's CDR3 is CASSQDRAGTTPRETQYF. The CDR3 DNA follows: TGTGCCAGCAGCCAAGATCGGGCAGGGACAACCCCTCGGGAGACCCAGTACTTC.

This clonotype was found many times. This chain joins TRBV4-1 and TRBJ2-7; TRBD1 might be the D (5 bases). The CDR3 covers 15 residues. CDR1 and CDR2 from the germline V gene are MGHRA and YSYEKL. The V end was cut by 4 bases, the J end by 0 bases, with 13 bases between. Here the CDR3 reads CASSRPTGNSYEQYF. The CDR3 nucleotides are TGCGCCAGCAGCCGTCCTACAGGTAACTCCTACGAGCAGTACTTC.

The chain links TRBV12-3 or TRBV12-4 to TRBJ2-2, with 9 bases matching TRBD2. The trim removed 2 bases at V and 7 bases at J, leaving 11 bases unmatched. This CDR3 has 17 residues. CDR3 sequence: CASSLNSLAGPGGELFF. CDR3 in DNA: TGTGCCAGCAGTTTAAATTCGCTAGCGGGGCCCGGCGGGGAGCTGTTTTTT.

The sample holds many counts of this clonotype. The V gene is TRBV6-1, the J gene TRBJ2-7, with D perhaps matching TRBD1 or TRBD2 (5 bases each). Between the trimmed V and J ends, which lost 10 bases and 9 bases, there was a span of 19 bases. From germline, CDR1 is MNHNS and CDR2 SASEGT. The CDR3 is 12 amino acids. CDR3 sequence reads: CATWDGLRVQYF. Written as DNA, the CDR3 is TGTGCCACCTGGGACGGGTTGAGGGTGCAGTACTTC.

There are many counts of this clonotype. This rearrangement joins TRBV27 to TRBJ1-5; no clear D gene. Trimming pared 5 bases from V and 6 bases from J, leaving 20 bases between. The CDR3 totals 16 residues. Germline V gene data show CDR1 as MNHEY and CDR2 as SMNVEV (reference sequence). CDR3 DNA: TGTGCCAGCAGTCCCGACAAGGGCCCCTGGGGTCAGCCCCAGCATTTT. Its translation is CASSPDKGPWGQPQHF.

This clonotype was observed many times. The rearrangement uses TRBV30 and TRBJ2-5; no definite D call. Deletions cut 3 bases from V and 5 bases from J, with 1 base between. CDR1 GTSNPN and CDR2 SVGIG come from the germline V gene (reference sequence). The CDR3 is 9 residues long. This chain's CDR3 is CAWRETQYF. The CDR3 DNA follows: TGTGCCTGGAGGGAGACCCAGTACTTC. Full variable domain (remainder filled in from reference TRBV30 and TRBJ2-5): SQTIHQWPATLVQPVGSPLSLECTVEGTSNPNLYWYRQAAGRGLQLLFYSVGIGQISSEVPQNLSASRPQDRQFILSSKKLLLSDSGFYLCAWRETQYFGPGTRLLVL.

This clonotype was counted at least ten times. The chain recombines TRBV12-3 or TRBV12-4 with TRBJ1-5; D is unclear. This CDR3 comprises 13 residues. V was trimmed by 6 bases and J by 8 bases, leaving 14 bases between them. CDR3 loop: CASRRGRIEPQHF. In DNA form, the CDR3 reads TGTGCCAGCAGGCGAGGTAGAATTGAGCCCCAGCATTTT.

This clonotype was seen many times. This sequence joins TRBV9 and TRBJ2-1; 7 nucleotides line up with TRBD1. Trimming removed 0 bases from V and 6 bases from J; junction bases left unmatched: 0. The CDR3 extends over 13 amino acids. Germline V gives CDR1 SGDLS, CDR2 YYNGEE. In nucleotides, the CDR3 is TGTGCCAGCAGCGTAGACAGGGGCAATGAGCAGTTCTTC. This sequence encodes CASSVDRGNEQFF.

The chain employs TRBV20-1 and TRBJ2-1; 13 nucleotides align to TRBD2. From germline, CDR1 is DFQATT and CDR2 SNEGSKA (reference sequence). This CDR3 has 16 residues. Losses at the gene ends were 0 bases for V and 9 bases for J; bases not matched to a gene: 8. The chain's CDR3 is CSARDKLAGGFGEQFF. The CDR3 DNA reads TGCAGTGCTAGAGATAAACTAGCGGGAGGGTTCGGTGAGCAGTTCTTC.

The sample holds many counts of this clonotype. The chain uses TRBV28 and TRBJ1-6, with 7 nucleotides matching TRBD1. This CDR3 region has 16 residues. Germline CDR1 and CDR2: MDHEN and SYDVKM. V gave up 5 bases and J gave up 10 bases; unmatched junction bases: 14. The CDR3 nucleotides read TGTGCCAGCAGTGGCGGGACAGTCCGAGATTGGTCACCCCTCCACTTT. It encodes CASSGGTVRDWSPLHF.